These T cell receptor beta chains were read from a single sample in a study of post-analysis software for immune sequencing data. TCRdb called the PCR reads again in MiXCR, with one record for every CDR3 protein. The sample records hundreds of thousands of distinct CDR3 sequences, around 33% being singletons. The sequenced sample was blood. The receptor set was obtained from a girl between 10 and 17 years old with multiple sclerosis. The CDR3 runs from the conserved cysteine through the conserved F or W. The D gene is left open where the match is weak. Where a row states a size, it is once, few, many or the class of an expanded clone; other rows omit it.

d_call,j_call,v_call,cdr3_length,clone_size,cdr3_nt,cdr3_aa
.,TRBJ2-1,TRBV12-3/TRBV12-4,17,.,TGTGCCAGCACCCTCTCTGGGGGTCAAACCCCCTACAATGAGCAGTTCTTC,CASTLSGGQTPYNEQFF
TRBD1,TRBJ1-1,TRBV6-6,13,few,TGTGCCAGCAGTTTCAGACAGGGTGCTGAAGCTTTCTTT,CASSFRQGAEAFF
TRBD1,TRBJ2-7,TRBV7-3,15,few,TGTGCCAGCAGTCCTACCGGGACAGGGGGCTACGAGCAGTACTTC,CASSPTGTGGYEQYF
.,TRBJ1-2,TRBV6-5,12,.,TGTGCCAGCAGTTACCTCAGGGGTGGCTACACCTTC,CASSYLRGGYTF
.,TRBJ1-6,TRBV6-6,15,many,TGTGCCAGCAGTTACTTCTCGGGGGCGCATTCACCCCTCCACTTT,CASSYFSGAHSPLHF
TRBD1,TRBJ2-7,TRBV10-3,15,few,TGTGCCATCAGTGAAAGGGACAGCCCAACTTACGAGCAGTACTTC,CAISERDSPTYEQYF
TRBD1,TRBJ2-7,TRBV11-3,14,many,TGCGCCAGCAGCCCCAGAGACAGGGCCTACGAGCAGTACTTC,CASSPRDRAYEQYF
.,TRBJ1-5,TRBV7-9,12,few,TGTGCCAGCACCTCCACGGGCGGCCCCCAGCATTTT,CASTSTGGPQHF
TRBD2,TRBJ2-1,TRBV7-2,14,few,TGTGCCAGCAGCTTGACGGCGGGGGACAATGAGCAGTTCTTC,CASSLTAGDNEQFF
TRBD1,TRBJ1-5,TRBV20-1,17,.,TGCAGTGCTAGAGATCTACAGGGGATGGTCGGTAATCAGCCCCAGCATTTT,CSARDLQGMVGNQPQHF
.,TRBJ1-2,TRBV20-1,12,few,TGCAGTGCAATCGGACAGAACTATGGCTACACCTTC,CSAIGQNYGYTF
.,TRBJ1-5,TRBV20-1,14,few,TGCAGTGCTAGAGATCCCAGTTTCGATCAGCCCCAGCATTTT,CSARDPSFDQPQHF
.,TRBJ1-2,TRBV15,15,.,TGTGCCACCAGCAGAGACTTAACAGGGAGCTATGGCTACACCTTC,CATSRDLTGSYGYTF
.,TRBJ1-6,TRBV7-9,16,few,TGTGCCAGCAGCTCGACCTCACAGGGCCCTAATTCACCCCTCCACTTT,CASSSTSQGPNSPLHF
.,TRBJ2-1,TRBV4-1,13,.,TGCGCCAGCAGCCAAGGAAGTACAAATGAGCAGTTCTTC,CASSQGSTNEQFF
.,TRBJ2-5,TRBV6-4,13,few,TGTGCCAGCAGTGCGGACTCCACAGAGACCCAGTACTTC,CASSADSTETQYF
TRBD1,TRBJ1-2,TRBV5-1,14,few,TGCGCCAGCAGCTATCGACAGGGGGCCGACGGCTACACCTTC,CASSYRQGADGYTF
.,TRBJ2-7,TRBV7-2,13,.,TGTGCCAGCAGCCAGAATCCGCAGGACGAGCAGTACTTC,CASSQNPQDEQYF
.,TRBJ2-1,TRBV29-1,12,few,TGCAGCGGTTCTCAGGGGGGCAATGAGCAGTTCTTC,CSGSQGGNEQFF
TRBD1,TRBJ1-4,TRBV30,14,.,TGTGCCTGGAGCAATCGACAGGGCTGGGAAAAACGGTTTTTT,CAWSNRQGWEKRFF
.,TRBJ1-4,TRBV4-1,16,few,TGCGCCAGCAGCCCTGGGGCCACTTCGCCTAATGAAAAACTGTTTTTT,CASSPGATSPNEKLFF
.,TRBJ2-1,TRBV6-1,14,.,TGTGCCAGCAGTGAACCGGGGTCCTACAATGAGCAGTTCTTC,CASSEPGSYNEQFF
.,TRBJ1-5,TRBV6-1,13,.,TGTGCCAGCAGTGAACAGGTCTGGCAGCCCCAGCATTTT,CASSEQVWQPQHF
.,TRBJ2-3,TRBV27,11,.,TGTACCAGCAGTTCCCACGGTACGCAGTATTTT,CTSSSHGTQYF
TRBD1,TRBJ2-7,TRBV6-2/TRBV6-3,14,.,TGTGCCAGCAGTTACAGGACAGGCCCGCTCGAGCAGTACTTC,CASSYRTGPLEQYF
.,TRBJ2-6,TRBV25-1,16,many,TGTGCCAGCAGTGTTGGAAGGGGTTCTGGGGCCAACGTCCTGACTTTC,CASSVGRGSGANVLTF
.,TRBJ2-4,TRBV6-6,17,.,TGTGCCAGCTCCGACAGAACTCGCGCTGGCGGTGCGGACATTCAGTACTTC,CASSDRTRAGGADIQYF
TRBD2,TRBJ2-5,TRBV3-1,19,.,TGTGCCAGCAGCCAAGGAACGATACTAGCGGGGGGCCTCCAAGAGACCCAGTACTTC,CASSQGTILAGGLQETQYF
TRBD1,TRBJ1-2,TRBV7-2,15,.,TGTGCCAGCAGCTCGCTCACCGGGACAGGGTTTGGCTACACCTTC,CASSSLTGTGFGYTF
.,TRBJ1-1,TRBV7-9,17,.,TGTGCCAGCAGCTTAGCAGGGTCGCCCCACATGAACACTGAAGCTTTCTTT,CASSLAGSPHMNTEAFF
.,TRBJ1-6,TRBV12-5,13,few,TGTGCTAGTGGTTTGGTAGGGGATTCACCCCTCCACTTT,CASGLVGDSPLHF
.,TRBJ2-4,TRBV4-2,17,few,TGTGCCAGCAGCCAGGTCGGGTGGGGCCAAACCAAAAACATTCAGTACTTC,CASSQVGWGQTKNIQYF
TRBD1,TRBJ2-7,TRBV7-2,15,many,TGTGCCAGCAGCCCAGGGACAGGGGGTGTATACGAGCAGTACTTC,CASSPGTGGVYEQYF
.,TRBJ2-6,TRBV12-3/TRBV12-4,13,.,TGTGCCAGCACCCCAATCGGGGCCAACGTCCTGACTTTC,CASTPIGANVLTF
.,TRBJ2-1,TRBV6-2/TRBV6-3,15,.,TGTGCCAGCGGCGGGGGCCCCGTTTCCTACAATGAGCAGTTCTTC,CASGGGPVSYNEQFF
.,TRBJ2-7,TRBV18,14,.,TGTGCCAGCTCACCAGGCCAGGGGCGGTACGAGCAGTACTTC,CASSPGQGRYEQYF
.,TRBJ1-4,TRBV6-6,14,.,TGTGCCAGCAGTTACGGTCTGGGGAATGAAAAACTGTTTTTT,CASSYGLGNEKLFF
.,TRBJ2-7,TRBV27,15,.,TGTGCCAGCAGTGCAAAAGGGTTTAGCTCCTACGAGCAGTACTTC,CASSAKGFSSYEQYF
.,TRBJ2-3,TRBV10-3,12,few,TGTGCCACCAAAGCAAGCACAGATACGCAGTATTTT,CATKASTDTQYF
.,TRBJ1-1,TRBV5-5,17,.,TGTGCCAGCAGCCCTAGGACGGGAACCCTCCAGAACACTGAAGCTTTCTTT,CASSPRTGTLQNTEAFF
.,TRBJ1-2,TRBV5-6,12,.,TGTGCCAGCAGCTTGGACAGAGGAGGCTACACCTTC,CASSLDRGGYTF
.,TRBJ1-2,TRBV20-1,14,.,TGCAGTGCCGAGAGTAGAAGGGAGGGGGATGGCTACACCTTC,CSAESRREGDGYTF
TRBD2,TRBJ2-3,TRBV7-2,18,.,TGTGCCAGCAGCCCGGGACTAGCGGGGACTGGGATACAAGATACGCAGTATTTT,CASSPGLAGTGIQDTQYF
TRBD2,TRBJ2-5,TRBV7-2,15,.,TGTGCCAGCAGCATTAGCGGGGGGGCCTTAGAGACCCAGTACTTC,CASSISGGALETQYF
.,TRBJ2-5,TRBV7-9,14,.,TGTGCCAGCAGCAAAGGACCGGCGGGGGAGACCCAGTACTTC,CASSKGPAGETQYF
.,TRBJ2-7,TRBV29-1,12,few,TGCAGCGTCGGACAGGCCGGGGGCGAGCAGTACTTC,CSVGQAGGEQYF
.,TRBJ2-1,TRBV10-3,14,few,TGTGCCATCTGTCAGGACAGCTCCTACAATGAGCAGTTCTTC,CAICQDSSYNEQFF
.,TRBJ2-7,TRBV29-1,14,many,TGCAGCGTCCGCGAGCAGGGAACTTCCTACGAGCAGTACTTC,CSVREQGTSYEQYF
.,TRBJ2-5,TRBV6-5,16,few,TGTGCCAGCAGTCAATACCTAACCAGATCTCAAGAGACCCAGTACTTC,CASSQYLTRSQETQYF
.,TRBJ2-7,TRBV6-1,13,few,TGTGCCAGCAGTGAGGAGGAGGGGAACGAGCAGTACTTC,CASSEEEGNEQYF
.,TRBJ2-3,TRBV10-3,14,.,TGTGCCATCAGTGCGGCCGGGAGCACAGATACGCAGTATTTT,CAISAAGSTDTQYF
.,TRBJ2-5,TRBV5-1,13,.,TGCGCCAGCAGCCTCTCGGGAAAAGAGACCCAGTACTTC,CASSLSGKETQYF
.,TRBJ1-1,TRBV4-3,14,.,TGCGCCAGCAGCCTGTTCCCGGAGAACACTGAAGCTTTCTTT,CASSLFPENTEAFF
.,TRBJ2-5,TRBV4-1,16,.,TGCGCCAGCAGCCAAGGGGCCCAGACAACTCAAGAGACCCAGTACTTC,CASSQGAQTTQETQYF
TRBD1,TRBJ1-1,TRBV20-1,13,once,TGCAGTGCTAAGGGACAGCGTCCCACTGAAGCTTTCTTT,CSAKGQRPTEAFF
TRBD1,TRBJ2-7,TRBV12-3/TRBV12-4,15,once,TGTGCCAGCAGCTCTTCAGCGGCAGGGGGCTACGAGCAGTACTTC,CASSSSAAGGYEQYF
.,TRBJ1-6,TRBV6-5,14,once,TGTGCCAGCAGTTACCAGGGGAAGAACTCACCCCTCCACTTT,CASSYQGKNSPLHF